Each of the 12 T cell receptor beta chains below was sequenced from the same sample in a study of T-cell reconstitution after alpha-beta-depleted transplantation in children. Preparation of the TCRbeta library involved a method that used unique molecular identifiers. TCRdb redid the calling of the PCR reads with MiXCR, one entry per CDR3 protein. The sample gives roughly 52,000 distinct CDR3 sequences, 5.8% of which show up once; about 33% is in the top ten. Sequences were derived from PBMCs, mostly from graft donor cells, sampled 60 days after TCRalphabeta/CD19-depleted stem cell transplant. The receptors derive from a female patient aged 2 to 10 who had a stem cell transplant for aplastic anemia, so the T cells may come from the graft donor.

The sample holds many counts of this clonotype. The chain couples TRBV21-1 to TRBJ2-7. TRBV21-1 counts as a pseudogene. This CDR3 contains 11 residues. DNA of the CDR3: TGTGCCAGCAGCAAAGTGTCCGAGCAGTACTTC. Translation: CASSKVSEQYF.

The rearrangement links TRBV11-2 to TRBJ1-1; the match to TRBD1 covers 8 bases. The CDR3 covers 18 residues. Germline V gene lookup returns CDR1 SGHAT and CDR2 FQNNGV. V gave up 2 bases and J gave up 8 bases; unmatched junction bases: 19. The CDR3 is CASSLPGLRQGPGEEAFF. For the CDR3, the DNA is TGTGCCAGCAGCTTACCGGGACTCCGACAGGGGCCAGGTGAGGAAGCTTTCTTT.

V is TRBV28 and J is TRBJ2-3; the match to TRBD2 covers 7 bases. Germline loops: CDR1 MDHEN, CDR2 SYDVKM. This CDR3 is 16 amino acids long. J was trimmed by 4 bases and V by 3 bases; bases with no gene match: 10. CDR3 amino acids: CASSFLGREKSDTQYF. The DNA of the CDR3 is TGTGCCAGCAGTTTTTTAGGGCGGGAGAAATCAGATACGCAGTATTTT.

The V call is TRBV6-1, the J call TRBJ2-7, with D unclear. CDR3 length equals 13 residues. Germline CDR1 and CDR2: MNHNS and SASEGT. V was pared by 2 bases and J by 4 bases, with 9 bases between. The CDR3 sequence is CASSEWAAYEQYF. CDR3 in DNA: TGTGCCAGCAGTGAATGGGCGGCATACGAGCAGTACTTC.

This clonotype was seen many times. This chain links TRBV30 with TRBJ2-3; TRBD2 is a possible D gene (5 bases). The CDR3 runs to 14 residues. CDR1 GTSNPN and CDR2 SVGIG come from the germline V gene (reference sequence). The V end lost 5 bases, the J end lost 5 bases, and 17 bases lay between the germline ends. CDR3 sequence reads: CAWLETGSGDTQYF. CDR3 sequence (DNA): TGTGCCTGGTTGGAGACCGGAAGCGGAGATACGCAGTATTTT.

The V call is TRBV18, the J call TRBJ2-3, with 7 bases lining up with TRBD1. The germline CDR1 and CDR2 sequences are KGHSH and LQKENI. The CDR3 has 12 amino acids. Trimming removed 4 bases from V and 7 bases from J; junction bases left unmatched: 2. CDR3 residues: CASSLQGYTQYF. The CDR3 DNA is TGTGCCAGCTCACTACAGGGGTATACGCAGTATTTT. Looking up the rest from reference TRBV18 and TRBJ2-3 gives the full variable domain: NAGVMQNPRHLVRRRGQEARLRCSPMKGHSHVYWYRQLPEEGLKFMVYLQKENIIDESGMPKERFSAEFPKEGPSILRIQQVVRGDSAAYFCASSLQGYTQYFGPGTRLTVL.

The table lists this clonotype with many counts. As DNA, the CDR3 is TGTGCCAGCAGCTTAGATTTAGGAGATACGCAGTATTTT. Its translation: CASSLDLGDTQYF. The chain has TRBV11-2 and TRBJ2-3, with D uncertain. Germline V CDR1 and CDR2: SGHAT, FQNNGV. The CDR3 runs to 13 residues. V lost 0 bases and J lost 5, with 6 bases in between.

This clonotype was detected ten times or more. V and J are TRBV27 and TRBJ2-3; D is ambiguous. Trimming shortened V by 2 bases and J by 1 base, and 19 bases separated the two germline ends. Germline V gene lookup returns CDR1 MNHEY and CDR2 SMNVEV (reference sequence). The CDR3 runs to 18 residues. The CDR3 DNA is TGTGCCAGCAGTTTAGTCTCTGGCGCATCTGCCGGCACAGATACGCAGTATTTT. Protein product: CASSLVSGASAGTDTQYF.

This chain joins TRBV24-1 and TRBJ2-6; D not certain. Germline CDR1 and CDR2: KGHDR and SFDVKD. V was trimmed by 1 base and J by 0 bases, leaving 3 bases between them. CDR3 length: 15 residues. DNA of the CDR3: TGTGCCACCAGTGATTTAGGCTCTGGGGCCAACGTCCTGACTTTC. Amino acids: CATSDLGSGANVLTF.

This clonotype was picked up many times. V and J are TRBV5-4 and TRBJ2-1; 12 nucleotides agree with TRBD1. This CDR3 region has 16 residues. The V segment lost 4 bases and the J segment 6 bases; nucleotides outside the gene matches: 8. CDR1 SGHNT and CDR2 YYREEE come from the germline V gene (reference sequence). CDR3 in amino acids: CASSRGTGGAGNEQFF. CDR3 bases: TGTGCCAGCAGCCGAGGGACAGGGGGCGCGGGCAATGAGCAGTTCTTC.

This clonotype was recorded many times. The chain couples TRBV10-3 to TRBJ2-1; TRBD2 is a possible D gene (6 bases). There are 13 residues in the CDR3. From germline, CDR1 is ENHRY and CDR2 SYGVKD. Trimming shortened V by 2 bases and J by 4 bases, and 6 bases separated the two germline ends. The CDR3 sequence: CAISERGYNEQFF. CDR3 sequence (DNA): TGTGCCATCAGTGAGCGGGGGTACAATGAGCAGTTCTTC.

This clonotype was seen ten or more times. V gene TRBV12-3 or TRBV12-4 combines with J gene TRBJ2-2, with a tentative D call TRBD1 (6 bases). The CDR3 sequence is 14 residues long. V lost 6 bases to trimming and J lost 1 base, with 9 bases between them. The CDR3 reads CASSMDRNTGELFF. CDR3 coding DNA: TGTGCCAGCAGCATGGACAGGAACACCGGGGAGCTGTTTTTT.